What follows are 9 T cell receptor beta chains derived from one specimen sequenced in a study of post-analysis software for immune sequencing data. Whole-study results and caveats: Higher frequency in patients than in controls was seen for about five TRBV segments, with TRBV5-6, TRBV5-1 and TRBV20-1 among them.

The TCR beta cDNA libraries carried unique molecular identifiers. TCRdb reprocessed the PCR reads via MiXCR and lists one record per CDR3 protein. The table includes around 500,000 distinct CDR3 sequences, 34% detected once. Their specific antigens are unknown. Sequenced material: blood. These TCRs come from a girl aged 2 to 17 with multiple sclerosis.

This clonotype was observed a few times. The chain employs TRBV7-2 and TRBJ1-1, with D possibly TRBD1 on 6 matching bases. Germline CDR1 reads SGHTA; CDR2 reads FQGNSA. V was pared by 2 bases and J by 0 bases, with 13 bases between. This CDR3 contains 16 residues. The CDR3, as DNA: TGTGCCAGCAGCTTAAGGGGGGGCCTCATGAACACTGAAGCTTTCTTT. Translated, it gives CASSLRGGLMNTEAFF. Full variable domain (rest looked up from reference TRBV7-2 and TRBJ1-1): GAGVSQSPSNKVTEKGKDVELRCDPISGHTALYWYRQSLGQGLEFLIYFQGNSAPDKSGLPSDRFSAERTGGSVSTLTIQRTQQEDSAVYLCASSLRGGLMNTEAFFGQGTRLTVV.

The chain has TRBV5-1 and TRBJ2-3; 9 bases agree with TRBD1. Germline V gives CDR1 SGHRS, CDR2 YFSETQ. CDR3 length: 15 amino acids. The junction had 5 bases not matched to a gene; V was cut back by 0 bases and J by 6 bases. The CDR3: CASSLEGTGSDTQYF. Here the CDR3 DNA reads TGCGCCAGCAGCTTGGAGGGGACAGGGTCTGATACGCAGTATTTT.

The chain joins TRBV6-1 to TRBJ1-2; possibly TRBD1 for D (5 bases). The V gene's germline CDR1 is MNHNS and CDR2 SASEGT. This CDR3 spans 17 amino acids. V was trimmed by 8 bases and J by 4 bases, leaving 26 bases between them. In DNA, the CDR3 is TGTGCCAGCTGCCCGACTTCTCGATCCGGCGGGGGCTATGGCTACACCTTC. It specifies CASCPTSRSGGGYGYTF.

The J gene is TRBJ2-3, the V gene TRBV6-1; no reliable D call. V gave up 3 bases and J gave up 3 bases, with 13 bases separating them. Per the germline V gene, CDR1 is MNHNS and CDR2 is SASEGT. This CDR3 spans 15 amino acids. The CDR3 loop is CASSEGGPRTDTQYF. The CDR3 nucleotides are TGTGCCAGCAGTGAGGGTGGCCCGCGAACAGATACGCAGTATTTT.

This chain links TRBV20-1 with TRBJ2-5; maybe TRBD2 (6 bases). The DNA matches TRBJ2-7 better at its end, which makes the J call doubtful. This CDR3 region has 13 residues. Per the germline V gene, CDR1 is DFQATT and CDR2 is SNEGSKA (reference sequence). The CDR3 region is CSARVGGPYEQYF. CDR3 sequence (DNA): TGCAGTGCTAGAGTGGGGGGACCCTACGAGCAGTACTTC.

The V call is TRBV2, the J call TRBJ2-5, with 7 bases lining up with TRBD2. This CDR3 is built from 15 residues. CDR1 is SNHLY, CDR2 FYNNEI, per germline. The V gene end was trimmed by 1 base and the J gene end by 1 base; junction bases not matched to a gene: 3. The chain's CDR3 is CASSEGGGFQETQYF. DNA of the CDR3: TGTGCCAGCAGTGAAGGCGGGGGATTCCAAGAGACCCAGTACTTC.

The table lists this clonotype with a few counts. The J gene is TRBJ2-3, the V gene TRBV4-1, with D possibly matching TRBD2 (7 bases). The CDR3 is made up of 17 amino acids. The germline CDR1 and CDR2 sequences are MGHRA and YSYEKL. Deletions cut 0 bases from V and 4 bases from J, with 17 bases between. The CDR3 is CASSQDLGGAGADTQYF. The DNA of the CDR3 is TGCGCCAGCAGCCAAGATTTAGGGGGGGCTGGTGCAGATACGCAGTATTTT.

This clonotype was seen more than once but under ten times. The chain couples TRBV20-1 to TRBJ2-7, with a possible D match to TRBD2 (5 bases). Per the germline V gene, CDR1 is DFQATT and CDR2 is SNEGSKA (reference sequence). The V end was cut by 0 bases, the J end by 7 bases, with 25 bases between. This CDR3 has 17 amino acids. The CDR3 loop is CSARDSFSFRGSFEQYF. The CDR3 DNA reads as TGCAGTGCTAGAGATTCCTTCTCGTTTAGAGGGAGCTTTGAGCAGTACTTC.

This clonotype came up a few times. The V call is TRBV4-1, the J call TRBJ1-2, with D possibly TRBD1 on 6 matching bases. CDR1 and CDR2 from the germline V gene are MGHRA and YSYEKL. This CDR3 is 16 amino acids long. The germline V and J ends were trimmed by 6 bases and 4 bases, with 21 bases remaining between them. The CDR3 reads CASSYPSAGATYGYTF. The CDR3 DNA is TGCGCCAGCAGTTACCCCTCGGCAGGGGCCACCTATGGCTACACCTTC.